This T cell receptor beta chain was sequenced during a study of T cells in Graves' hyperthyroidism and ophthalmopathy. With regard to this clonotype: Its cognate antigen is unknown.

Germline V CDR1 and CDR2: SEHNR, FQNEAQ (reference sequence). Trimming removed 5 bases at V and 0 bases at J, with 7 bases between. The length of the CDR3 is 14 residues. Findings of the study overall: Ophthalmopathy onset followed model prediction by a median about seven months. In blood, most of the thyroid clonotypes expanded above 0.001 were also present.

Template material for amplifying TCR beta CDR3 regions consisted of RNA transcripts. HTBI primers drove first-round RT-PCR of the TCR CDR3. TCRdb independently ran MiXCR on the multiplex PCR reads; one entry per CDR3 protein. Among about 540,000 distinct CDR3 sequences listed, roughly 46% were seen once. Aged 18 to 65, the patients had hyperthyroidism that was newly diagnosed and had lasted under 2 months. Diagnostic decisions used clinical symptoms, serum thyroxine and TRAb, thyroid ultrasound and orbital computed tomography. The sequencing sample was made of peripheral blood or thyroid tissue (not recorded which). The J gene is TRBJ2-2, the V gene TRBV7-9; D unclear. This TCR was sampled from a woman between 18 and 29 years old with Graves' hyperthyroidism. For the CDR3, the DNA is TGTGCCAGCAGCCCTGCGGCGAACACCGGGGAGCTGTTTTTT. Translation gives CASSPAANTGELFF. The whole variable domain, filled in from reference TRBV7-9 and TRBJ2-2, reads DTGVSQNPRHKITKRGQNVTFRCDPISEHNRLYWYRQTLGQGPEFLTYFQNEAQLEKSRLLSDRFSAERPKGSFSTLEIQRTEQGDSAMYLCASSPAANTGELFFGEGSRLTVL.